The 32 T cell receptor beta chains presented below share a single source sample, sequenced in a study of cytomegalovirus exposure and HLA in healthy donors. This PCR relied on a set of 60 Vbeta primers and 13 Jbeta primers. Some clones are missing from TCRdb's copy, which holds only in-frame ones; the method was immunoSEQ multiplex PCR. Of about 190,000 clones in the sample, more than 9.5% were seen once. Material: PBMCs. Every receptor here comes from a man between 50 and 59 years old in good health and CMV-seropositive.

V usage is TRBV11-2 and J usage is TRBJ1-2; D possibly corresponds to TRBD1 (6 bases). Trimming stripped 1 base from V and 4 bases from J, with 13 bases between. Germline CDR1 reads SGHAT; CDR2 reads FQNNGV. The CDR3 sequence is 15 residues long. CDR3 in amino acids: CASSLGRDTRYGYTF. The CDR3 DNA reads TGTGCCAGCAGCTTAGGAAGGGACACACGCTATGGCTACACCTTC. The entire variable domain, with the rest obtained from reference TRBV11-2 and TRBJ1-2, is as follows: EAGVAQSPRYKIIEKRQSVAFWCNPISGHATLYWYQQILGQGPKLLIQFQNNGVVDDSQLPKDRFSAERLKGVDSTLKIQPAKLEDSAVYLCASSLGRDTRYGYTFGSGTRLTVV.

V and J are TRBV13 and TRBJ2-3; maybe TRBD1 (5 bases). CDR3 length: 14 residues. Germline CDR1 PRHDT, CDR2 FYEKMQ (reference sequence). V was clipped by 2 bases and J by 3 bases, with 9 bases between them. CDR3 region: CASSLRRQTDTQYF. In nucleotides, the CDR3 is TGTGCCAGCAGCTTAAGGCGACAGACAGATACGCAGTATTTT.

This CDR3 is CASSRGTGGTEAFF. The CDR3 DNA reads as TGTGCCAGCAGTCGCGGGACAGGGGGCACTGAAGCTTTCTTT. The chain uses TRBV7-3 and TRBJ1-1, with 11 bases identical to TRBD1. The length of the CDR3 is 14 residues. Trimming at V came to 6 bases and at J to 4 bases, leaving 4 bases not matched to a gene. Germline assignment: CDR1 SGHTA and CDR2 FQGTGA.

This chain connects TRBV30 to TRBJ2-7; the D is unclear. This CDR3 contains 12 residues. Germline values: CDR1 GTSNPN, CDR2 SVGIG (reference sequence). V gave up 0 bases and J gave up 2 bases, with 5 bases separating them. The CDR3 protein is CAWSVLAYEQYF. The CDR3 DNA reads TGTGCCTGGAGTGTACTGGCCTACGAGCAGTACTTC.

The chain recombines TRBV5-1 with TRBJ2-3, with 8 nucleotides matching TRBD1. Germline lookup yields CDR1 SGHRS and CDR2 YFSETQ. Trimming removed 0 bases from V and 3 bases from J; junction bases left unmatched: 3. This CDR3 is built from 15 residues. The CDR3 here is CASSLGQGITDTQYF. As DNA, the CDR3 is TGCGCCAGCAGCTTGGGACAGGGGATAACAGATACGCAGTATTTT. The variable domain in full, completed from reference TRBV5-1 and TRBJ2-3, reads KAGVTQTPRYLIKTRGQQVTLSCSPISGHRSVSWYQQTPGQGLQFLFEYFSETQRNKGNFPGRFSGRQFSNSRSEMNVSTLELGDSALYLCASSLGQGITDTQYFGPGTRLTVL.

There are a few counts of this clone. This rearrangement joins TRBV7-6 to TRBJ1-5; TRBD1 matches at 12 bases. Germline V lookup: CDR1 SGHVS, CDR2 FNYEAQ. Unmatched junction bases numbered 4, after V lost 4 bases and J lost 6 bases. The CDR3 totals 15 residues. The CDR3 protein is CASSSGQGASQPQHF. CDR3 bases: TGTGCCAGCAGCTCGGGACAGGGGGCAAGTCAGCCCCAGCATTTT.

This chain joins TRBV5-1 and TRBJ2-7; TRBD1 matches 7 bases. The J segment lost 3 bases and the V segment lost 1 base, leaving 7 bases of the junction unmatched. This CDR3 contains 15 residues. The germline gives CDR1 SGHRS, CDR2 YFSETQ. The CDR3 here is CASSLSGTVHYEQYF. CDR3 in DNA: TGCGCCAGCAGCTTGTCAGGGACAGTCCACTACGAGCAGTACTTC.

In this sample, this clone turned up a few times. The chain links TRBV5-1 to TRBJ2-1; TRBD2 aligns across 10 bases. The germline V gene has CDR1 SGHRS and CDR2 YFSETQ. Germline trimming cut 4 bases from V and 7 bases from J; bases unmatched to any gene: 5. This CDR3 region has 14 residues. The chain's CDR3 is CASSRTSGGNEQFF. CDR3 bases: TGCGCCAGCAGCAGGACTAGCGGAGGAAATGAGCAGTTCTTC.

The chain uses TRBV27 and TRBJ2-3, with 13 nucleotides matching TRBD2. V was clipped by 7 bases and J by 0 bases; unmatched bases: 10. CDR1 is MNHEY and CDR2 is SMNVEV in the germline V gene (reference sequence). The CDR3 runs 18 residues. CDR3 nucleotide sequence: TGTGCCAGCAACCGACCGGGACTAGCGGGGCCCAGCACAGATACGCAGTATTTT. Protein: CASNRPGLAGPSTDTQYF.

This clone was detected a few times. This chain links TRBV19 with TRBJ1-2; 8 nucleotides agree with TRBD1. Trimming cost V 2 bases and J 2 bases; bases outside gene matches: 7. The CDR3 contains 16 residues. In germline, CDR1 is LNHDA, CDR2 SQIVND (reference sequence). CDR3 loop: CASSITPGQENYGYTF. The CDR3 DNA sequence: TGTGCCAGTAGTATAACCCCGGGACAGGAAAACTATGGCTACACCTTC.

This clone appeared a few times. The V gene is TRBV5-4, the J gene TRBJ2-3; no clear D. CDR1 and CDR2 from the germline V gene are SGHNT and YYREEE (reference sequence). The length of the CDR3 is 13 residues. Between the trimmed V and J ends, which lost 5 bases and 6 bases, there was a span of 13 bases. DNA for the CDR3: TGTGCCAGCAGTAGCTACGACGACGATACGCAGTATTTT. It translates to CASSSYDDDTQYF.

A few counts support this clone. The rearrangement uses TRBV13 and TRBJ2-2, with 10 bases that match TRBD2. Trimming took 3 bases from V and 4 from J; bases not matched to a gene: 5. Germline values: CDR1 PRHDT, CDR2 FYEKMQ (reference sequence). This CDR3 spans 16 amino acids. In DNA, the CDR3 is TGTGCCAGCAGCTTGGGTGGGACTAGCGCCACCGGGGAGCTGTTTTTT. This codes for CASSLGGTSATGELFF.

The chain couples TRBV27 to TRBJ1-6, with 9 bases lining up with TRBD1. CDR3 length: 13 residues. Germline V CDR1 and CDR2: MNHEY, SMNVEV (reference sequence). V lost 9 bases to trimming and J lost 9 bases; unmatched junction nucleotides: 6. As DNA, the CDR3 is TGTGCCAGTAGGGGGACAGGGCCTTCACCCCTCCACTTT. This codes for CASRGTGPSPLHF.

CDR3 coding DNA: TGCGCCAGCAGCTTGGAACAGGGGAATGAAAAACTGTTTTTT. Its protein product is CASSLEQGNEKLFF. The chain links TRBV5-1 to TRBJ1-4; 7 nucleotides agree with TRBD1. This CDR3 contains 14 residues. From germline, CDR1 is SGHRS and CDR2 YFSETQ. Trimming removed 0 bases from V and 5 bases from J; junction bases left unmatched: 1.

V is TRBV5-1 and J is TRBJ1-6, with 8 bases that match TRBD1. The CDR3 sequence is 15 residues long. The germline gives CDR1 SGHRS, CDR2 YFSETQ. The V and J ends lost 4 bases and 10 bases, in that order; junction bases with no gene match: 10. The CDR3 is CASSPRTGRESPLHF. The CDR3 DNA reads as TGCGCCAGCAGCCCCCGGACAGGGAGAGAATCACCCCTCCACTTT.

CDR3: CASSLHTGALPYEQYV. Here the CDR3 DNA reads TGCGCCAGCAGTCTTCATACAGGGGCATTACCCTACGAGCAGTACGTC. The chain links TRBV10-2 to TRBJ2-7; 7 bases match TRBD1. Germline V gene data show CDR1 as WSHSY and CDR2 as SAAADI. Trimming at V came to 5 bases and at J to 2 bases, leaving 12 bases not matched to a gene. The CDR3 loop spans 16 amino acids.

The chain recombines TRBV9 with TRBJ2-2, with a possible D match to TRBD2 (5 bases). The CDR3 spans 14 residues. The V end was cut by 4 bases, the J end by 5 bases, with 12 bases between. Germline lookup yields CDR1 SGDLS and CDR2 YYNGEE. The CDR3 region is CASSQEGGTGELFF. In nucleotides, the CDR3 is TGTGCCAGCAGCCAAGAGGGCGGGACCGGGGAGCTGTTTTTT.

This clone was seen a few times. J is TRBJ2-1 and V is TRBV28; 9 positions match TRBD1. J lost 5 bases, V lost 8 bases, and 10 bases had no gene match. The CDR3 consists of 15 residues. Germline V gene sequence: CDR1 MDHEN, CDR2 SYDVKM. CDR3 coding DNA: TGTGCCAGCGACTACCGGGACAGGGCAAACAATGAGCAGTTCTTC. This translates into CASDYRDRANNEQFF. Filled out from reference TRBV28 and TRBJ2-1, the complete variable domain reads DVKVTQSSRYLVKRTGEKVFLECVQDMDHENMFWYRQDPGLGLRLIYFSYDVKMKEKGDIPEGYSVSREKKERFSLILESASTNQTSMYLCASDYRDRANNEQFFGPGTRLTVL.

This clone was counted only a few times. The CDR3 DNA is TGCAGCGTTGAGGGACAGGGATCCGGGGCCAACGTCCTGACTTTC. Protein product: CSVEGQGSGANVLTF. This sequence joins TRBV29-1 and TRBJ2-6, with 9 bases aligning to TRBD1. The CDR3 totals 15 residues. CDR1 and CDR2 (germline): SQVTM, ANQGSEA. J gave up 4 bases and V 3 bases, and 4 bases lay outside the gene matches.

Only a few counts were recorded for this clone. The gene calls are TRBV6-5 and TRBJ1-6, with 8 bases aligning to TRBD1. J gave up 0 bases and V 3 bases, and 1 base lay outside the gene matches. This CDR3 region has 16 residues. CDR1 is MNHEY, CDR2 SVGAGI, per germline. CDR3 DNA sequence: TGTGCCAGCAGTTATCAGGGGGCCTCCTATAATTCACCCCTCCACTTT. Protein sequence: CASSYQGASYNSPLHF.

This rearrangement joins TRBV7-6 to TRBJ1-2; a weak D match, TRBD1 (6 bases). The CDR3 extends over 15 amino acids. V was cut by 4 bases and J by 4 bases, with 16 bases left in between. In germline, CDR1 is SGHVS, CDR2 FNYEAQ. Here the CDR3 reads CASSSGQIGGYGYTF. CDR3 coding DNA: TGTGCCAGCAGCTCGGGACAAATAGGGGGCTATGGCTACACCTTC.

The CDR3 loop reads CASHPPHLYNEQFF. DNA of the CDR3: TGTGCCAGTCACCCCCCGCACCTATACAATGAGCAGTTCTTC. This chain connects TRBV21-1 to TRBJ2-1; the table's D call, TRBD2, was not checked against the DNA. TRBV21-1 is flagged as a pseudogene. The CDR3 length is 14 residues.

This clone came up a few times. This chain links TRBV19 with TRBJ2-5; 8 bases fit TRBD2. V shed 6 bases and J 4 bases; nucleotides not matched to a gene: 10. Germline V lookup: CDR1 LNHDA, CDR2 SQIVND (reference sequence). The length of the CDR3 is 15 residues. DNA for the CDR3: TGTGCCAGTAGGCGGACTAGCAATCGGCCAGAGACCCAGTACTTC. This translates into CASRRTSNRPETQYF.

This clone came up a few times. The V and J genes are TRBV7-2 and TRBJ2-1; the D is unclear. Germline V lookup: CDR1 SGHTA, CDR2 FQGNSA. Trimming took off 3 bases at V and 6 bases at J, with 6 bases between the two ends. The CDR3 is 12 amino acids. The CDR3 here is CASSFVSNEQFF. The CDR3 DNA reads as TGTGCCAGCAGCTTCGTCAGCAATGAGCAGTTCTTC.

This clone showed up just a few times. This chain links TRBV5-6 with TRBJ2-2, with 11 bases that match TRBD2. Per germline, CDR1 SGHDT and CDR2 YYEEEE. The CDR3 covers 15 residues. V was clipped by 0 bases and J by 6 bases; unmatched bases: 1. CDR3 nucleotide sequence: TGTGCCAGCAGCTTGGTGACTAGCGGGGCCGGGGAGCTGTTTTTT. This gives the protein CASSLVTSGAGELFF.

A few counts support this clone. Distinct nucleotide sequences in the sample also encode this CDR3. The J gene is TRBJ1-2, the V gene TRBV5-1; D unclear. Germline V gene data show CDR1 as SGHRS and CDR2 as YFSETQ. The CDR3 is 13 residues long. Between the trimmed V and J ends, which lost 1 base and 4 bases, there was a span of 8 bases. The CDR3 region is CASSLRGSYGYTF. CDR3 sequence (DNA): TGCGCCAGCAGCTTGCGAGGCAGCTATGGCTACACCTTC.

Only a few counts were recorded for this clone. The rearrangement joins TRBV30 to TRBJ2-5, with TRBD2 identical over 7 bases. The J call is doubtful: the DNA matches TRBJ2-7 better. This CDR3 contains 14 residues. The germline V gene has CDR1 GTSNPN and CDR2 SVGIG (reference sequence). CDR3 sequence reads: CAWRGVGGSYEQYF. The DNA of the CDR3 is TGTGCCTGGAGGGGTGTCGGGGGGTCCTACGAGCAGTACTTC.

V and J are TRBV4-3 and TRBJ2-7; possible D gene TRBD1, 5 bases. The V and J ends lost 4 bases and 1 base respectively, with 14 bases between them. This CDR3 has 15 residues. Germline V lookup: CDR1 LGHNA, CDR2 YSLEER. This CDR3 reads CASSPGYPKSYEQYF. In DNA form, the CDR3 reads TGCGCCAGCAGCCCAGGGTACCCGAAATCCTACGAGCAGTACTTC.

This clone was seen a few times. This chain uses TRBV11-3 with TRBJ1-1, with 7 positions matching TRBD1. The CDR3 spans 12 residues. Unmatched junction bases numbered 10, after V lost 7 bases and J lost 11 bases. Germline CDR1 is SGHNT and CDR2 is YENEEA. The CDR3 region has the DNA TGTGCCAGCACCGAAAGGAGGGGGCCGGCTTTCTTT. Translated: CASTERRGPAFF.

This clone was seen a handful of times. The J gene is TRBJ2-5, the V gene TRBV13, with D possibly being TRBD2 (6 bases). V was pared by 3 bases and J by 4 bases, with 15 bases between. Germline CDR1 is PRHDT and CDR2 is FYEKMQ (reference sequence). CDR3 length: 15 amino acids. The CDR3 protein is CASSLGDFGGETQYF. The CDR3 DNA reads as TGTGCCAGCAGCTTGGGGGACTTTGGCGGAGAGACCCAGTACTTC.

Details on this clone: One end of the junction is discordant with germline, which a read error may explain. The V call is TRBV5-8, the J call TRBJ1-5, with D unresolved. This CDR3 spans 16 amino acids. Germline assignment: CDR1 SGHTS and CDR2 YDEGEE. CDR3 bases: TGTGCCAGCAGCTTCGTTACGACGGATAGCAATCAGCCCCAGAATTTT. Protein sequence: CASSFVTTDSNQPQNF.

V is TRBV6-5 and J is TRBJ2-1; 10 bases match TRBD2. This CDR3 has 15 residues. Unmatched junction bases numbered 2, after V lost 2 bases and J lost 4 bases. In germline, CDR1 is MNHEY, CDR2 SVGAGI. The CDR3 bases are TGTGCCAGCAGTTACAGCGGGGGGGCTTACAATGAGCAGTTCTTC. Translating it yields CASSYSGGAYNEQFF.